This paragraph reports one TCR beta chain. This sample is part of a study of shared clonotypes between healthy human individuals. Using immunoSEQ multiplex PCR, the repertoire was profiled, and TCRdb retains in-frame clones only, with some absent. The profile covers about 1.1 million clones, with 60% to 80% appearing a single time and approximately 0.95% taken by the ten largest. CDR1 is SEHNR, CDR2 FQNEAQ, per germline (reference sequence). The CDR3 loop spans 17 amino acids. Trimming took 4 bases from V and 0 from J, leaving 16 bases between them. This clonotype was obtained from a man between 18 and 29 years old in good health. Some clones in this sample may be carry-over from other donors' samples. Sequenced material: memory CD4+ T cells from PBMCs. Subset defined: CD45RA-negative fraction. The chain carries TRBV7-9 and TRBJ1-3; possibly TRBD1 for D (5 bases). CDR3 amino acids: CASSSLLGANSGNTIYF. The CDR3, as DNA: TGTGCCAGCAGCTCCCTCTTAGGGGCGAACTCTGGAAACACCATATATTTT.